This is a list of T cell receptor beta chains from one sample in a study of blood T cell repertoires in COVID-19. The repertoire was sequenced with immunoSEQ multiplex PCR; TCRdb's copy has only in-frame clones and lacks some. The table records 90,000 to 120,000 clones, about 89% of them present only once. Input material: peripheral blood. These receptors were collected from a human donor in a cohort sampled during active COVID-19. Both conserved end residues are part of each CDR3. A D gene is named only where the DNA matches it firmly. Clone size appears in some rows only: once, few, many, or a class for an expanded clone.

DNA: TGTGCCAGCAGCGTAGATCTAGCGGACAACTACGAGCAGTACTTC
CDR3: CASSVDLADNYEQYF
size: .
J: TRBJ2-7
D: TRBD2
V: TRBV9

DNA: TGTGCCAGTAGTATTGACAGCGGGGGGGACGAGCAGTACTTC
CDR3: CASSIDSGGDEQYF
size: .
J: TRBJ2-7
D: TRBD2
V: TRBV19

DNA: TGTGCCAGCAGTTTATCGAAAAACATTCAGTACTTC
CDR3: CASSLSKNIQYF
size: once
J: TRBJ2-4
D: .
V: TRBV28

DNA: TGTGCCAGCAGCGTAGGAGCGGGGGGGCCAAGCACAGATACGCAGTATTTT
CDR3: CASSVGAGGPSTDTQYF
size: once
J: TRBJ2-3
D: TRBD2
V: TRBV9

DNA: TGTGCCAGCAGTTTAAAGGGACAGGGAGCCTACGAGCAGTACTTC
CDR3: CASSLKGQGAYEQYF
size: once
J: TRBJ2-7
D: TRBD1
V: TRBV27

DNA: TGTGCCAGCAGGGTTAGCGGGGGGGCCCGGGAGACCCAGTACTTC
CDR3: CASRVSGGARETQYF
size: once
J: TRBJ2-5
D: TRBD2
V: TRBV7-2

DNA: TGTGCCAGCAGCCCGACAGGGTTATGGACCGGGGAGCTGTTTTTT
CDR3: CASSPTGLWTGELFF
size: .
J: TRBJ2-2
D: TRBD1
V: TRBV7-9

DNA: TGTGCCACCAGCCCGCGCCGGCAGGGCATGTCCTACAATGAGCAGTTCTTC
CDR3: CATSPRRQGMSYNEQFF
size: .
J: TRBJ2-1
D: .
V: TRBV15

DNA: TGCAGTGCTAGTAAGGGGGCTGGTGGCTACGAGCAGTACTTC
CDR3: CSASKGAGGYEQYF
size: .
J: TRBJ2-7
D: TRBD1
V: TRBV20-1

DNA: TGTGCCAGCAGTGATTTGGGGGACAGGGCCAAAAAACTGTTTTTT
CDR3: CASSDLGDRAKKLFF
size: .
J: TRBJ1-4
D: TRBD1
V: TRBV2

DNA: TGTGCCAGCAGGCCAAGTGGGTCAGCGCGGGAGCTGTTTTTT
CDR3: CASRPSGSARELFF
size: .
J: TRBJ2-2
D: .
V: TRBV27

DNA: TGCGCCAGCAGCTTTTGGGGGAGGGCCAGCACAGATACGCAGTATTTT
CDR3: CASSFWGRASTDTQYF
size: .
J: TRBJ2-3
D: TRBD2
V: TRBV5-1

DNA: TGCAGCGCACTGAATAGTGGACAGGGTACCTTC
CDR3: CSALNSGQGTF
size: .
J: TRBJ1-2
D: TRBD1
V: TRBV29-1

DNA: TGTGCCAGCAGTTACGCCCAACACAGCAATCAGCCCCAGCATTTT
CDR3: CASSYAQHSNQPQHF
size: .
J: TRBJ1-5
D: .
V: TRBV6-5

DNA: TGTGCCAGCAGTTTATCCCGGCTGGGCTATAACTATGGCTACACCTTC
CDR3: CASSLSRLGYNYGYTF
size: .
J: TRBJ1-2
D: .
V: TRBV27

DNA: TGTGCCAGCAGTTTAGCGGGGTTAGAAGAGACCCAGTACTTC
CDR3: CASSLAGLEETQYF
size: .
J: TRBJ2-5
D: .
V: TRBV27

DNA: TGTGCCAGCTTGCCGGGACAGGGAACCGGGGAGCTGTTTTTT
CDR3: CASLPGQGTGELFF
size: .
J: TRBJ2-2
D: TRBD1
V: TRBV6-5

DNA: TGTGCCAGCAGCCTTAACGTAGAATCACCCCTCCACTTT
CDR3: CASSLNVESPLHF
size: .
J: TRBJ1-6
D: .
V: TRBV9